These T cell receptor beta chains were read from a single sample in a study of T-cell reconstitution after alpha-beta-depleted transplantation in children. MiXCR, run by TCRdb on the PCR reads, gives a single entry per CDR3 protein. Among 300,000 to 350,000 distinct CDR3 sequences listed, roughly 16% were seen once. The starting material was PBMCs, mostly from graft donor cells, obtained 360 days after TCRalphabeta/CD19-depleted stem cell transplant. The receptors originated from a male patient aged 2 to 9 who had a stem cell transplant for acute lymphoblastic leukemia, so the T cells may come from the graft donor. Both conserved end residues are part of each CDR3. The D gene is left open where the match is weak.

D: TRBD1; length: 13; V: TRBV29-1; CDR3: CSVEGQGLDEQFF
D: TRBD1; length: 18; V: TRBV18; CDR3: CASSPLQGAPSGANVLTF
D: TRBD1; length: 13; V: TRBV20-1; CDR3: CSARTGGLETQYF
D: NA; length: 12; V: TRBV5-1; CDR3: CASSLADDTQYF
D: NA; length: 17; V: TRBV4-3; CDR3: CASSQDDTWDIGNTIYF
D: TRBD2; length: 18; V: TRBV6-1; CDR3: CASSLGSPHRAGGHEQYF
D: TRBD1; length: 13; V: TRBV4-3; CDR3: CASSPGQAGELFF
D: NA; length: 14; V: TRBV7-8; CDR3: CASSRRNLNTEAFF
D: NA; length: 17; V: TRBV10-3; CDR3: CAIREDYREGGTDTQYF
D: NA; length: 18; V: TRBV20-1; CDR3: CSAVLPIQLAASTDTQYF
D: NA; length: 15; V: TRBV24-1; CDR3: CATSDPGVSTDTQYF
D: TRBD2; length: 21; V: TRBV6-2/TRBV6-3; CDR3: CASRPARQTGLAGSSYNEQFF
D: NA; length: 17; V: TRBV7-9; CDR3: CASSSVWDFHSGNTIYF
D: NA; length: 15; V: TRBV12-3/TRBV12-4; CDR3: CASSFQGVSTDTQYF
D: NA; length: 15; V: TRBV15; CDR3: CATSREKTASGEQYF
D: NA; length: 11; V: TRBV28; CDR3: CASRARSEQFF
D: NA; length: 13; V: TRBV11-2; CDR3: CASSFNLRGRQFF
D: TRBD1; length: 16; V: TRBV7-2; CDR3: CASSLAYGTGDYEQYF
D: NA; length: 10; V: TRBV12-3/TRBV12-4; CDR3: CASSARTQYF
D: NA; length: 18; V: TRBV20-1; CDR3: CSARDPRFGGRGNQPQHF
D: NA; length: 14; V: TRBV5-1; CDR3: CASSLGLIQETQYF
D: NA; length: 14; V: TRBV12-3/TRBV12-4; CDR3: CASSQYGGNWGYTF
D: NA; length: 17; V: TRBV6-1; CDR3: CASSPQSARGSYNEQFF
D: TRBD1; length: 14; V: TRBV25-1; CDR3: CASETGAGANVLTF
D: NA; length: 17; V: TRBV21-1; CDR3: CASSKEGDREGNQPQHF
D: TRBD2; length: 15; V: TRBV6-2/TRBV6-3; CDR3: CASSRLAGYTGELFF
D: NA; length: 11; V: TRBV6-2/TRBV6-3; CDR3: CASSYPDEQYF
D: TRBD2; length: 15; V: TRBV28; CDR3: CASTPSLAGVREQYF
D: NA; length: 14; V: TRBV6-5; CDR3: CASSYWLGTDTQYF
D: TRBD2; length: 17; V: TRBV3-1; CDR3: CASSQVGGLAVYNEQFF
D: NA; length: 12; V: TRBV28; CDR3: CASKTQGEVGYF
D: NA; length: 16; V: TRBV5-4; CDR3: CASSFGLVRNTGELFF
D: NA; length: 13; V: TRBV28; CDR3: CATTRLDDYEQYF
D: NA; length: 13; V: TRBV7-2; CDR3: CASSLPAFNEQFF
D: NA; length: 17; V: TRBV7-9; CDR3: CASSPIGAASSYNEQFF
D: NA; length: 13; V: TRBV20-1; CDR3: CSAPRAGLNEQFF
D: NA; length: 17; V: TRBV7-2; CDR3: CASSLRLGLEGHYEQYF
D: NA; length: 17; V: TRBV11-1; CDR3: CASSRPFAEGLNTEAFF
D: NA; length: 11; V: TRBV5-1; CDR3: CASSLYEEQFF
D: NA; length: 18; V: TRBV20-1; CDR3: CSARDPSPWTAAYNEQFF
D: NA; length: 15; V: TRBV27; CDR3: CASRPQRELYNEQFF
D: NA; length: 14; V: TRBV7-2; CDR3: CASSPRVSTDTQYF
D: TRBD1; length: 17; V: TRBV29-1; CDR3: CSGSTGDRYFSGNTIYF
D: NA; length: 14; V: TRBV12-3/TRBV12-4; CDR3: CASSHSPLGGEQFF
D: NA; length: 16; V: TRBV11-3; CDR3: CASSHPDSLGTDTRYF
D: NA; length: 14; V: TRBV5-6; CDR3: CASSLIRLNSPLHF
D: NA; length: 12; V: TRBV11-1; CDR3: CASRRTLDTQYF
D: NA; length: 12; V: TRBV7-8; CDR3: CASSPQGTEQFF
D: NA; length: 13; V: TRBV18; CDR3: CASSPSQYNEQFF
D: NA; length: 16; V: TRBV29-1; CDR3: CSVEVGVLMETDTQYF
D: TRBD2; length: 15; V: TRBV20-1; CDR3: CSARAMTSGPYEQYF
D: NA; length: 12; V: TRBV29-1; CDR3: CSVGQLEGPQHF
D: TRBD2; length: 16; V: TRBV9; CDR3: CASSSQTTSYTDTQYF
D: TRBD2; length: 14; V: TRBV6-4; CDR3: CASRGLAGIGEQFF